Below, one T cell receptor (beta chain) is given with its context. TCRdb's copy holds only in-frame clones and misses some; the assay was immunoSEQ multiplex PCR. Of over a million clones listed, around 76% are singletons. CDR3 length: 15 amino acids. These data originate in a study of shared clonotypes between healthy human individuals. The sequence came from a man aged 18 to 35 in good health. The rearrangement links TRBV12-2 to TRBJ2-7; the table names TRBD1, a call not compared with the DNA. TRBV12-2 is flagged as a pseudogene. The specimen sequenced was memory CD4+ T cells sorted from blood. Documented subset: CD45RA-negative fraction. The CDR3 spells CASLSRDRAPYEQYF. DNA of the CDR3: TGTGCAAGCCTATCTCGAGACAGGGCACCCTACGAGCAGTACTTC.